A single sample is the source of the 32 T cell receptor beta chains below, sequenced in a study of beta chain features in type 1 diabetes. Sequencing targeted expressed TCRB transcripts, as all isolated RNA had been reverse transcribed. Only in-frame clones appear in the TCRdb table, and some are missing; sequencing was by immunoSEQ multiplex PCR. The sample yields 450,000 or so clones, 9.5% to 12% seen once. Material: naive CD4+ T cells from blood. The source of these receptors is a woman between 18 and 29 years old in good health.

This clone has a handful of counts. This chain connects TRBV23-1 to TRBJ1-1; D not resolved. TRBV23-1 is labeled an ORF, and its function is uncertain. Deletions cut 3 bases from V and 1 base from J, with 3 bases between. CDR3 length equals 12 residues. CDR3 loop: CASSQENTEAFF. The CDR3 coding sequence is TGCGCCAGCAGTCAGGAGAACACTGAAGCTTTCTTT.

In this sample, this clone turned up a few times. The rearrangement links TRBV14 to TRBJ2-3, with TRBD2 identical over 8 bases. The CDR3 extends over 17 amino acids. CDR1 is SGHDN, CDR2 FVKESK, per germline. J was trimmed by 4 bases and V by 8 bases; bases with no gene match: 17. The DNA for the CDR3 is TGTGCCAGCGGCGAAGGAAGGGGGAGCGGGGGATCAGATACGCAGTATTTT. Encoded protein: CASGEGRGSGGSDTQYF.

This clone was seen only a few times. Other DNA variants within this sample encode the same CDR3. V is TRBV7-3 and J is TRBJ2-1; a possible D gene is TRBD2 (5 bases). This CDR3 region has 13 residues. Germline lookup yields CDR1 SGHTA and CDR2 FQGTGA. V was trimmed by 1 base and J by 5 bases, leaving 6 bases between them. The CDR3 region is CASSLRGDNEQFF. The CDR3 bases are TGTGCCAGCAGCTTAAGGGGAGACAATGAGCAGTTCTTC.

This clone showed up many times. This chain connects TRBV25-1 to TRBJ2-7; tentative D call: TRBD2 (6 bases). The CDR3 totals 15 residues. Trimming took 4 bases from V and 4 from J, leaving 17 bases between them. From germline, CDR1 is MGHDK and CDR2 SYGVNS. CDR3 sequence: CASSAQSGLAYEQYF. The CDR3 DNA follows: TGTGCCAGCAGTGCTCAAAGCGGGTTAGCGTACGAGCAGTACTTC.

This clone was picked up a small number of times. The chain carries TRBV11-1 and TRBJ2-2; D is ambiguous. Germline lookup yields CDR1 SGHAT and CDR2 FQDESV (reference sequence). V was cut by 3 bases and J by 1 base, with 6 bases left in between. The CDR3 has 14 residues. This chain's CDR3 is CASSLQVNTGELFF. The CDR3 nucleotides read TGTGCCAGCAGCTTGCAGGTGAACACCGGGGAGCTGTTTTTT. The complete variable domain, with remaining parts taken from reference TRBV11-1 and TRBJ2-2, reads EAEVAQSPRYKITEKSQAVAFWCDPISGHATLYWYRQILGQGPELLVQFQDESVVDDSQLPKDRFSAERLKGVDSTLKIQPAELGDSAMYLCASSLQVNTGELFFGEGSRLTVL.

CDR3 sequence (DNA): TGTGCCAGCAGCCTCGAACAGGGCCGGAACACCGGGGAGCTGTTTTTT. This translates into CASSLEQGRNTGELFF. The chain recombines TRBV4-2 with TRBJ2-2; D is perhaps TRBD1 (6 bases). The V gene lost 4 bases and the J gene lost 1 base, with 13 bases spanning the gap. The V gene's germline CDR1 is LGHNA and CDR2 YNFKEQ. The CDR3 spans 16 residues.

V gene TRBV27 combines with J gene TRBJ1-1; no clear D gene. This CDR3 contains 14 residues. V lost 3 bases and J lost 4, with 12 bases in between. Germline CDR1 MNHEY, CDR2 SMNVEV (reference sequence). DNA of the CDR3: TGTGCCAGCAGTTTTCGGCCTTTAGGCACTGAAGCTTTCTTT. It codes for CASSFRPLGTEAFF.

This clone came up a few times. CDR3 DNA: TGCGCCAGCAGCTTGGCCCCTGACCGGGACGAGAAACTGTTTTTT. Its translation is CASSLAPDRDEKLFF. The rearrangement links TRBV5-1 to TRBJ1-4; maybe TRBD1 (5 bases). Trimming cost V 0 bases and J 11 bases, with 17 bases left between them. The CDR3 length is 15 residues. Per the germline V gene, CDR1 is SGHRS and CDR2 is YFSETQ.

This clone was found a few times. Other DNA variants within this sample encode the same CDR3. The V call is TRBV9, the J call TRBJ2-7, with 8 bases matching TRBD2. With V trimmed by 0 bases and J by 1 base, 3 bases remained unmatched. CDR3 length: 15 amino acids. Germline V lookup: CDR1 SGDLS, CDR2 YYNGEE. The CDR3 spells CASSVEGGRSYEQYF. CDR3 nucleotides: TGTGCCAGCAGCGTAGAGGGCGGGAGGTCCTACGAGCAGTACTTC.

This clone turned up a few times. The chain joins TRBV2 to TRBJ1-2; D is uncertain. Germline V gives CDR1 SNHLY, CDR2 FYNNEI. V gave up 2 bases and J gave up 5 bases, with 12 bases separating them. The CDR3 loop spans 14 amino acids. Here the CDR3 DNA reads TGTGCCAGCAGTGAATACAGCGCACCTTATGGCTACACCTTC. Translating gives CASSEYSAPYGYTF. The whole variable domain, remainder taken from reference TRBV2 and TRBJ1-2, is EPEVTQTPSHQVTQMGQEVILRCVPISNHLYFYWYRQILGQKVEFLVSFYNNEISEKSEIFDDQFSVERPDGSNFTLKIRSTKLEDSAMYFCASSEYSAPYGYTFGSGTRLTVV.

Only a few counts were recorded for this clone. The CDR3 protein is CASSQAPSYEQYF. In DNA, the CDR3 is TGTGCCAGCAGCCAAGCTCCTAGCTACGAGCAGTACTTC. The chain combines TRBV14 with TRBJ2-7; D gene unclear. V lost 1 base to trimming and J lost 3 bases, with 7 bases between them. The CDR3 is made up of 13 amino acids. The germline V gene has CDR1 SGHDN and CDR2 FVKESK.

The gene calls are TRBV14 and TRBJ1-1, with a weak D call TRBD1 (5 bases). The CDR3 has 15 amino acids. Germline CDR1 reads SGHDN; CDR2 reads FVKESK. V gave up 1 base and J gave up 0 bases, with 9 bases separating them. CDR3 nucleotides: TGTGCCAGCAGCCAAGTAAGGGGAGTGAACACTGAAGCTTTCTTT. Translating gives CASSQVRGVNTEAFF.

This clone was observed a handful of times. The chain links TRBV4-3 to TRBJ2-7, with D perhaps given as TRBD1 or TRBD2 (5 bases each). V lost 0 bases to trimming and J lost 6 bases, with 15 bases between them. Germline loops: CDR1 LGHNA, CDR2 YSLEER. The CDR3 sequence is 15 residues long. In DNA form, the CDR3 reads TGCGCCAGCAGCCAAGATAGCCAGGGAGAACGCGAGCAGTACTTC. It translates to CASSQDSQGEREQYF.

In its sample, this clone was seen a few times. This chain connects TRBV28 to TRBJ2-1, with D hard to call. Germline values: CDR1 MDHEN, CDR2 SYDVKM. V lost 2 bases and J lost 4, with 3 bases in between. The CDR3 spans 12 residues. The CDR3, as DNA: TGTGCCAGCAGTTTACGTTACAATGAGCAGTTCTTC. Protein: CASSLRYNEQFF.

The V call is TRBV4-2, the J call TRBJ2-1; D call uncertain. The CDR3 is 16 residues long. The germline V and J ends were trimmed by 5 bases and 0 bases, with 14 bases remaining between them. The germline V gene has CDR1 LGHNA and CDR2 YNFKEQ. CDR3 coding DNA: TGTGCCAGCAGCTTTTTGGGCGTGAACTCCTACAATGAGCAGTTCTTC. Amino acid sequence: CASSFLGVNSYNEQFF.

This clone was observed a handful of times. The CDR3 DNA follows: TGTGCCAGCAAGACGGAATCGATGAACACTGAAGCTTTCTTT. It codes for CASKTESMNTEAFF. The chain carries TRBV7-2 and TRBJ1-1, with D hard to call. Trimming pared 7 bases from V and 0 bases from J, leaving 12 bases between. Germline V gives CDR1 SGHTA, CDR2 FQGNSA. The CDR3 is 14 residues long. The full variable domain, in which reference TRBV7-2 and TRBJ1-1 provide the parts outside the CDR3, is GAGVSQSPSNKVTEKGKDVELRCDPISGHTALYWYRQSLGQGLEFLIYFQGNSAPDKSGLPSDRFSAERTGGSVSTLTIQRTQQEDSAVYLCASKTESMNTEAFFGQGTRLTVV.

This clone has only a few counts. The chain combines TRBV9 with TRBJ1-6, with TRBD1 matching 7 bases. This CDR3 comprises 15 residues. Germline CDR1 is SGDLS and CDR2 is YYNGEE. With V trimmed by 3 bases and J by 9 bases, 9 bases remained unmatched. The chain's CDR3 is CASSAGDRAISPLHF. Written as DNA, the CDR3 is TGTGCCAGCAGCGCCGGGGACAGAGCAATTTCACCCCTCCACTTT.

This clone was picked up a small number of times. The chain has TRBV7-2 and TRBJ1-4; 8 bases are a match to TRBD1. With V trimmed by 2 bases and J by 5 bases, 4 bases remained unmatched. Germline loops: CDR1 SGHTA, CDR2 FQGNSA. The CDR3 totals 15 residues. This chain's CDR3 is CASSLLYRGNEKLFF. The DNA for the CDR3 is TGTGCCAGCAGCTTACTGTACAGGGGGAATGAAAAACTGTTTTTT.

V gene TRBV5-1 combines with J gene TRBJ1-4; D is unclear. V lost 0 bases to trimming and J lost 7 bases, with 13 bases between them. Germline CDR1 SGHRS, CDR2 YFSETQ. CDR3 size: 15 residues. This CDR3 is CASSLGSSKFEKLFF. Written as DNA, the CDR3 is TGCGCCAGCAGCTTGGGGTCCAGTAAGTTTGAAAAACTGTTTTTT.

The rearrangement joins TRBV7-2 to TRBJ1-5, with TRBD1 identical over 8 bases. Germline loops: CDR1 SGHTA, CDR2 FQGNSA. The V segment lost 5 bases and the J segment 1 base; nucleotides outside the gene matches: 4. CDR3 length: 15 amino acids. In DNA form, the CDR3 reads TGTGCCAGCAGCATTAGGACAGGGAGCAATCAGCCCCAGCATTTT. It specifies CASSIRTGSNQPQHF.

V gene TRBV7-9 combines with J gene TRBJ1-6; D gene ambiguous. The V gene lost 2 bases and the J gene lost 5 bases, with 10 bases spanning the gap. Germline V lookup: CDR1 SEHNR, CDR2 FQNEAQ (reference sequence). The CDR3 is 15 amino acids. CDR3 nucleotide sequence: TGTGCCAGCAGCTTATTCGCAGTAAATAATTCACCCCTCCACTTT. It yields the protein CASSLFAVNNSPLHF.

V usage is TRBV9 and J usage is TRBJ2-3, with TRBD1 as a possible D gene (6 bases). Trimming cost V 0 bases and J 4 bases, with 21 bases left between them. The V gene's germline CDR1 is SGDLS and CDR2 YYNGEE. The CDR3 spans 18 residues. The CDR3 region is CASSVGHLTGLAPDTQYF. DNA of the CDR3: TGTGCCAGCAGCGTAGGCCACTTAACAGGGCTGGCTCCAGATACGCAGTATTTT.

This clone has ten or more counts. The same CDR3 arises from other DNA sequences in this sample as well. The V gene is TRBV5-1, the J gene TRBJ2-5; D remains unclear. Germline assignment: CDR1 SGHRS and CDR2 YFSETQ. The V end was cut by 0 bases, the J end by 4 bases, with 1 base between. There are 11 residues in the CDR3. The CDR3 nucleotides read TGCGCCAGCAGCTTGGCAGAGACCCAGTACTTC. Translating it yields CASSLAETQYF.

Only a few counts were recorded for this clone. V usage is TRBV9 and J usage is TRBJ1-1; D is undetermined. Trimming cost V 4 bases and J 0 bases, with 7 bases left between them. Germline CDR1 is SGDLS and CDR2 is YYNGEE. The CDR3 spans 13 residues. CDR3 residues: CASSSGVNTEAFF. CDR3 DNA: TGTGCCAGCAGCTCCGGGGTGAACACTGAAGCTTTCTTT.

The chain combines TRBV15 with TRBJ1-5, with D hard to call. CDR1 is LNHNV and CDR2 is YYDKDF in the germline V gene (reference sequence). The CDR3 contains 12 residues. V lost 8 bases, J lost 2 bases, and 7 bases lay in between. The CDR3 bases are TGTGCCACCGCTCTGGGCAATCAGCCCCAGCATTTT. Translation gives CATALGNQPQHF. The full variable domain, with the rest looked up from reference TRBV15 and TRBJ1-5, is DAMVIQNPRYQVTQFGKPVTLSCSQTLNHNVMYWYQQKSSQAPKLLFHYYDKDFNNEADTPDNFQSRRPNTSFCFLDIRSPGLGDTAMYLCATALGNQPQHFGDGTRLSIL.

For the CDR3, the DNA is TGCGCCAGCAGCCAAGAGCCGACAGGGAGCCTTGTGAATTCACCCCTCCACTTT. Its translation: CASSQEPTGSLVNSPLHF. The J gene is TRBJ1-6, the V gene TRBV4-1; 7 bases are a match to TRBD1. Looked up from germline, CDR1 is MGHRA and CDR2 is YSYEKL. CDR3 length equals 18 residues. Losses at the gene ends were 0 bases for V and 7 bases for J; bases not matched to a gene: 12.

This clone occurred a few times. V is TRBV6-5 and J is TRBJ1-3, with D unclear. Germline loops: CDR1 MNHEY, CDR2 SVGAGI. V shed 5 bases and J shed 0 bases, with 11 bases lying between them. CDR3 size: 15 residues. The CDR3 region has the DNA TGTGCCAGCAGTAGAGCCCTGGGCTCTGGAAACACCATATATTTT. Translation gives CASSRALGSGNTIYF.

This clone turned up a few times. V and J are TRBV7-2 and TRBJ2-7, with D perhaps TRBD1 or TRBD2 (5 bases each). This CDR3 contains 12 residues. V was shortened by 1 base and J by 8 bases, with 9 bases between the two germline ends. Germline CDR1 is SGHTA and CDR2 is FQGNSA. CDR3 amino acids: CASSLDEGKQYF. CDR3 DNA: TGTGCCAGCAGCTTAGATGAGGGGAAGCAGTACTTC.

V is TRBV27 and J is TRBJ1-1; 9 nucleotides line up with TRBD1. This CDR3 spans 14 amino acids. CDR1 and CDR2 from the germline V gene are MNHEY and SMNVEV (reference sequence). Losses at the gene ends were 8 bases for V and 6 bases for J; bases not matched to a gene: 10. The CDR3: CASGDRVGSAEAFF. The DNA of the CDR3 is TGTGCCAGCGGGGACAGGGTGGGTAGCGCTGAAGCTTTCTTT.

The gene calls are TRBV7-2 and TRBJ2-5; no clear D. V lost 5 bases, J lost 5 bases, and 21 bases lay in between. This CDR3 comprises 16 residues. Germline CDR1 reads SGHTA; CDR2 reads FQGNSA. The CDR3: CASSMDPWTLGETQYF. The CDR3 region has the DNA TGTGCCAGCAGCATGGACCCCTGGACCCTAGGGGAGACCCAGTACTTC.

J is TRBJ2-3 and V is TRBV7-8, with no clear D. V shed 1 base and J shed 0 bases, with 11 bases lying between them. This CDR3 spans 16 amino acids. Germline V CDR1 and CDR2: SGHVS, FQNEAQ. CDR3 bases: TGTGCCAGCAGCTTAGGGTCCCCAGCTAGCACAGATACGCAGTATTTT. Encoded protein: CASSLGSPASTDTQYF.

In its sample, this clone was seen a few times. The J gene is TRBJ2-3, the V gene TRBV7-2, with TRBD2 matching over 11 bases. The V gene end was trimmed by 5 bases and the J gene end by 6 bases; junction bases not matched to a gene: 4. Germline V gene lookup returns CDR1 SGHTA and CDR2 FQGNSA. CDR3 length: 14 residues. This CDR3 reads CASSISGGEDTQYF. The CDR3 bases are TGTGCCAGCAGCATTAGCGGGGGGGAGGATACGCAGTATTTT.